The clone carrying this TCR beta chain was seen more than once but under ten times. Libraries were prepared by immunoSEQ multiplex PCR; TCRdb keeps only in-frame clonotypes and omits some of them. The repertoire consists of about 480,000 clones, with 80% to 90% occurring once and the leading ten covering around 8%. The data derive from a study of blood T cell repertoires in COVID-19. Trimming took 4 bases from V and 4 from J, leaving 8 bases between them. The CDR3 consists of 12 residues. The germline V gene encodes CDR1 SQVTM and CDR2 ANQGSEA. Participant-given clinical history determined each cohort assignment.

This chain joins TRBV29-1 and TRBJ1-5; D is unclear. The specimen was PBMCs or T cells enriched from blood (not recorded which). The clonotype was recovered from a woman aged 55-69 years who had recovered from COVID-19. CDR3: CSVGEGNQPQHF. In DNA, the CDR3 is TGCAGCGTTGGGGAGGGAAATCAGCCCCAGCATTTT.